The rows below give T cell receptor beta chains drawn from one sample of a study of patients and donors after allogeneic stem cell transplantation. TCRdb redid the calling of the RT-PCR reads with MiXCR, one entry per CDR3 protein. The sample consists of under 95,000 distinct CDR3 sequences, approximately 5% of them appearing once. Specimen: blood, either unsorted or a sorted T cell fraction (not recorded which). The receptors were sampled from a human donor who was either an allogeneic HSCT recipient or a stem cell or donor lymphocyte infusion donor (not recorded which). It is not recorded whose cells these are; they may come from a transplant donor. Both conserved end residues are part of each CDR3. A D gene is named only where the DNA matches it firmly. Rows give clone size only sometimes, using once, few, many, or a class for an expanded clone.

abundance: many
d_gene: TRBD2
j_gene: TRBJ2-5
v_gene: TRBV3-1
CDR3aa: CASSHRGGYETQYF
CDR3nt: TGTGCCAGCAGTCACCGGGGGGGCTATGAGACCCAGTACTTC

abundance: many
d_gene: .
j_gene: TRBJ2-7
v_gene: TRBV11-2
CDR3aa: CASSPIDRRGSYEQYF
CDR3nt: TGTGCCAGCAGCCCGATAGACAGGCGGGGGTCCTACGAGCAGTACTTC

abundance: .
d_gene: TRBD2
j_gene: TRBJ2-5
v_gene: TRBV5-1
CDR3aa: CASSLKSSGRDETQYF
CDR3nt: TGCGCCAGCAGCTTGAAATCTAGCGGGAGAGACGAGACCCAGTACTTC

abundance: many
d_gene: .
j_gene: TRBJ1-1
v_gene: TRBV12-3/TRBV12-4
CDR3aa: CASSLEINTEAFF
CDR3nt: TGTGCCAGCAGTTTAGAGATTAACACTGAAGCTTTCTTT

abundance: many
d_gene: TRBD2
j_gene: TRBJ2-1
v_gene: TRBV7-9
CDR3aa: CASSSSGRTYNEQFF
CDR3nt: TGTGCCAGCAGCTCTAGCGGGAGAACCTACAATGAGCAGTTCTTC

abundance: few
d_gene: .
j_gene: TRBJ2-5
v_gene: TRBV11-1
CDR3aa: CASSLAGLEETQYF
CDR3nt: TGTGCCAGCAGCTTAGCGGGCCTAGAAGAGACCCAGTACTTC

abundance: many
d_gene: TRBD2
j_gene: TRBJ2-1
v_gene: TRBV9
CDR3aa: CASSARLTSSGRGNEQFF
CDR3nt: TGTGCCAGCAGCGCCCGTCTCACGTCTAGCGGGAGGGGGAACGAGCAGTTCTTC

abundance: few
d_gene: .
j_gene: TRBJ2-5
v_gene: TRBV4-2
CDR3aa: CASSLLGTEETQYF
CDR3nt: TGTGCCAGCAGCCTTCTTGGAACCGAAGAGACCCAGTACTTC

abundance: many
d_gene: TRBD1
j_gene: TRBJ2-2
v_gene: TRBV12-3/TRBV12-4
CDR3aa: CASSLKLGTTGENTGELFF
CDR3nt: TGTGCCAGCAGTTTAAAGTTGGGTACGACAGGGGAAAACACCGGGGAGCTGTTTTTT

abundance: .
d_gene: .
j_gene: TRBJ1-2
v_gene: TRBV5-1
CDR3aa: CASSFGDLLGYTF
CDR3nt: TGCGCCAGCAGCTTCGGGGACTTACTGGGCTACACCTTC

abundance: many
d_gene: .
j_gene: TRBJ1-3
v_gene: TRBV9
CDR3aa: CASSVVGGSSGNTIYF
CDR3nt: TGTGCCAGCAGCGTAGTTGGGGGGAGCTCTGGAAACACCATATATTTT

abundance: many
d_gene: .
j_gene: TRBJ1-6
v_gene: TRBV20-1
CDR3aa: CSAPPQGNNSPLHF
CDR3nt: TGCAGTGCTCCTCCACAGGGTAACAATTCACCCCTCCACTTT

abundance: few
d_gene: TRBD2
j_gene: TRBJ2-1
v_gene: TRBV6-5
CDR3aa: CASSYGRLADYNEQFF
CDR3nt: TGTGCCAGCAGTTACGGGAGGCTAGCGGACTACAATGAGCAGTTCTTC

abundance: many
d_gene: TRBD2
j_gene: TRBJ2-5
v_gene: TRBV3-1
CDR3aa: CASSRGVAGRQETQYF
CDR3nt: TGTGCCAGCAGCCGCGGAGTAGCGGGACGCCAAGAGACCCAGTACTTC

abundance: many
d_gene: .
j_gene: TRBJ2-7
v_gene: TRBV2
CDR3aa: CASIPSRGGSYEQYF
CDR3nt: TGTGCCAGCATCCCCTCCAGGGGCGGCTCCTACGAGCAGTACTTC

abundance: many
d_gene: TRBD1
j_gene: TRBJ1-6
v_gene: TRBV7-8
CDR3aa: CASSLQNRGNSPLHF
CDR3nt: TGTGCCAGCAGCTTACAGAACAGGGGAAATTCACCCCTCCACTTT

abundance: many
d_gene: .
j_gene: TRBJ2-5
v_gene: TRBV19
CDR3aa: CASSHLPLGETQYF
CDR3nt: TGTGCCAGTAGCCACCTCCCTTTAGGAGAGACCCAGTACTTC

abundance: many
d_gene: TRBD2
j_gene: TRBJ2-1
v_gene: TRBV10-3
CDR3aa: CATETGLAERSSYNEQFF
CDR3nt: TGTGCCACCGAAACAGGACTAGCGGAGCGGAGCTCCTACAATGAGCAGTTCTTC

abundance: many
d_gene: TRBD1
j_gene: TRBJ1-4
v_gene: TRBV20-1
CDR3aa: CSARDRGFLNEKLFF
CDR3nt: TGCAGTGCCAGGGACAGGGGTTTCCTTAATGAAAAACTGTTTTTT

abundance: many
d_gene: .
j_gene: TRBJ1-5
v_gene: TRBV2
CDR3aa: CASNPTDSNQPQHF
CDR3nt: TGTGCCAGCAATCCGACAGATAGCAATCAGCCCCAGCATTTT

abundance: many
d_gene: .
j_gene: TRBJ1-2
v_gene: TRBV5-1
CDR3aa: CASSLTDANYGYTF
CDR3nt: TGCGCCAGCAGTCTCACAGACGCTAACTATGGCTACACCTTC

abundance: .
d_gene: TRBD1
j_gene: TRBJ2-7
v_gene: TRBV6-2/TRBV6-3
CDR3aa: CASSAPGQGRQQYF
CDR3nt: TGTGCCAGCAGTGCCCCGGGACAGGGTAGACAGCAGTACTTC

abundance: medium-sized
d_gene: .
j_gene: TRBJ2-5
v_gene: TRBV5-4
CDR3aa: CASSLSGVSSETQYF
CDR3nt: TGTGCCAGCAGCTTGTCCGGTGTGAGTTCAGAGACCCAGTACTTC

abundance: few
d_gene: .
j_gene: TRBJ2-7
v_gene: TRBV11-2
CDR3aa: CASSLEGGQHKQYF
CDR3nt: TGTGCCAGCAGCCTAGAGGGGGGACAGCACAAGCAGTACTTC

abundance: few
d_gene: .
j_gene: TRBJ1-6
v_gene: TRBV12-3/TRBV12-4
CDR3aa: CASRRGLDNSPLHF
CDR3nt: TGTGCCAGCAGGCGTGGGCTAGATAATTCACCCCTCCACTTT

abundance: many
d_gene: TRBD1
j_gene: TRBJ1-2
v_gene: TRBV20-1
CDR3aa: CSASGQGYGYTF
CDR3nt: TGCAGTGCTAGCGGACAGGGCTATGGCTACACCTTC

abundance: many
d_gene: .
j_gene: TRBJ2-7
v_gene: TRBV4-1
CDR3aa: CASSRQSSGSSYEQYF
CDR3nt: TGCGCCAGCAGCCGGCAGAGCTCCGGGAGCTCCTACGAGCAGTACTTC

abundance: many
d_gene: .
j_gene: TRBJ2-1
v_gene: TRBV5-1
CDR3aa: CASRDREGYNEQFF
CDR3nt: TGCGCCAGCAGGGACAGGGAGGGTTACAATGAGCAGTTCTTC

abundance: many
d_gene: .
j_gene: TRBJ2-6
v_gene: TRBV5-1
CDR3aa: CASRPQNTRSGANVLTF
CDR3nt: TGCGCCAGCAGACCCCAGAATACCCGCTCTGGGGCCAACGTCCTGACTTTC

abundance: many
d_gene: .
j_gene: TRBJ1-1
v_gene: TRBV20-1
CDR3aa: CSARIEMNTEAFF
CDR3nt: TGCAGTGCTAGAATAGAAATGAACACTGAAGCTTTCTTT

abundance: many
d_gene: .
j_gene: TRBJ1-6
v_gene: TRBV7-6
CDR3aa: CASSHGRGQAISYNSPLHF
CDR3nt: TGTGCCAGCAGCCACGGGCGTGGGCAGGCGATCTCCTATAATTCACCCCTCCACTTT

abundance: few
d_gene: TRBD1
j_gene: TRBJ2-7
v_gene: TRBV12-3/TRBV12-4
CDR3aa: CASSHRGPREQYF
CDR3nt: TGTGCCAGCAGCCACAGGGGTCCCCGGGAGCAGTACTTC

abundance: many
d_gene: .
j_gene: TRBJ2-1
v_gene: TRBV29-1
CDR3aa: CSGSLALYNEQFF
CDR3nt: TGCAGCGGGAGCCTAGCCCTTTACAATGAGCAGTTCTTC

abundance: many
d_gene: .
j_gene: TRBJ1-6
v_gene: TRBV6-1
CDR3aa: CASKPRGYSPLHF
CDR3nt: TGTGCCAGCAAACCGAGGGGGTATTCACCCCTCCACTTT

abundance: many
d_gene: TRBD2
j_gene: TRBJ2-7
v_gene: TRBV5-5
CDR3aa: CASSSGQELAGEYEQYF
CDR3nt: TGTGCCAGCAGCTCCGGACAAGAACTAGCGGGAGAATACGAGCAGTACTTC

abundance: many
d_gene: TRBD1
j_gene: TRBJ2-7
v_gene: TRBV15
CDR3aa: CATSRGTGRIVSYEQYF
CDR3nt: TGTGCCACCAGCAGAGGGACAGGGCGAATAGTCTCCTACGAGCAGTACTTC

abundance: few
d_gene: TRBD1
j_gene: TRBJ2-5
v_gene: TRBV5-1
CDR3aa: CASSPNGQGAEETQYF
CDR3nt: TGCGCCAGCAGCCCAAACGGCCAGGGGGCGGAGGAGACCCAGTACTTC

abundance: many
d_gene: .
j_gene: TRBJ1-5
v_gene: TRBV18
CDR3aa: CASSPYDGSRPQHF
CDR3nt: TGTGCCAGCTCACCCTATGACGGCTCACGGCCCCAGCATTTT

abundance: many
d_gene: TRBD1
j_gene: TRBJ2-5
v_gene: TRBV28
CDR3aa: CASSPTGGTETQYF
CDR3nt: TGTGCCAGCAGTCCCACAGGGGGCACGGAGACCCAGTACTTC

abundance: .
d_gene: .
j_gene: TRBJ1-1
v_gene: TRBV6-1
CDR3aa: CASSDWGANTEAFF
CDR3nt: TGTGCCAGCAGTGATTGGGGGGCGAACACTGAAGCTTTCTTT

abundance: many
d_gene: .
j_gene: TRBJ1-1
v_gene: TRBV12-3/TRBV12-4
CDR3aa: CASSFGGRTEAFF
CDR3nt: TGTGCCAGCAGTTTTGGGGGCCGTACTGAAGCTTTCTTT

abundance: .
d_gene: .
j_gene: TRBJ1-5
v_gene: TRBV5-1
CDR3aa: CASSADGDSNQPQHF
CDR3nt: TGCGCCAGCAGCGCCGACGGTGATAGCAATCAGCCCCAGCATTTT

abundance: few
d_gene: TRBD2
j_gene: TRBJ2-1
v_gene: TRBV28
CDR3aa: CASSPGGGAVTYNEQFF
CDR3nt: TGTGCCAGCAGTCCGGGGGGGGGTGCGGTAACCTACAATGAGCAGTTCTTC

abundance: few
d_gene: .
j_gene: TRBJ2-3
v_gene: TRBV6-1
CDR3aa: CASRATDTQYF
CDR3nt: TGTGCCAGCAGGGCCACAGATACGCAGTATTTT

abundance: many
d_gene: .
j_gene: TRBJ2-7
v_gene: TRBV11-1
CDR3aa: CASSSNIGKTYEQYF
CDR3nt: TGTGCCAGCAGCTCAAACATCGGTAAAACCTACGAGCAGTACTTC

abundance: many
d_gene: TRBD2
j_gene: TRBJ2-2
v_gene: TRBV10-1
CDR3aa: CASSGLAGGLGELFF
CDR3nt: TGCGCCAGCAGTGGACTAGCGGGGGGCCTTGGAGAGCTGTTTTTT

abundance: many
d_gene: .
j_gene: TRBJ2-3
v_gene: TRBV20-1
CDR3aa: CSARDSNRAVGGTQYF
CDR3nt: TGCAGTGCTAGAGATTCCAACCGGGCCGTTGGAGGTACGCAGTATTTT

abundance: many
d_gene: TRBD2
j_gene: TRBJ2-5
v_gene: TRBV11-3
CDR3aa: CASGAGDETQYF
CDR3nt: TGTGCCAGCGGGGCGGGGGATGAGACCCAGTACTTC

abundance: many
d_gene: .
j_gene: TRBJ1-1
v_gene: TRBV5-1
CDR3aa: CASSLDPNVPAFF
CDR3nt: TGCGCCAGCAGCTTGGACCCAAACGTCCCAGCTTTCTTT

abundance: many
d_gene: .
j_gene: TRBJ2-7
v_gene: TRBV7-8
CDR3aa: CASSATASYEQYF
CDR3nt: TGTGCCAGCAGCGCGACCGCTTCTTACGAGCAGTACTTC

abundance: few
d_gene: .
j_gene: TRBJ2-3
v_gene: TRBV10-1
CDR3aa: CASSESGAFTDTQYF
CDR3nt: TGCGCCAGCAGTGAGTCTGGGGCTTTCACAGATACGCAGTATTTT

abundance: many
d_gene: .
j_gene: TRBJ1-1
v_gene: TRBV9
CDR3aa: CASSTGRNTEAFF
CDR3nt: TGTGCCAGCAGCACCGGACGGAACACTGAAGCTTTCTTT

abundance: many
d_gene: TRBD2
j_gene: TRBJ2-7
v_gene: TRBV4-1
CDR3aa: CASSQVGRGSYEQYF
CDR3nt: TGCGCCAGCAGCCAAGTCGGGAGGGGCAGCTACGAGCAGTACTTC

abundance: few
d_gene: TRBD1
j_gene: TRBJ2-7
v_gene: TRBV6-4
CDR3aa: CASSAGDRGSEQYF
CDR3nt: TGTGCCAGCAGTGCGGGGGACAGGGGAAGCGAGCAGTACTTC

abundance: many
d_gene: TRBD1
j_gene: TRBJ2-7
v_gene: TRBV7-9
CDR3aa: CASSWGDRVHYEQYF
CDR3nt: TGTGCCAGCAGCTGGGGGGACAGGGTTCACTACGAGCAGTACTTC

abundance: many
d_gene: .
j_gene: TRBJ1-2
v_gene: TRBV18
CDR3aa: CASSPNHPNYGYTF
CDR3nt: TGTGCCAGCTCACCAAACCACCCTAACTATGGCTACACCTTC

abundance: few
d_gene: .
j_gene: TRBJ1-1
v_gene: TRBV11-2
CDR3aa: CASSFGAGAGSRGTEAFF
CDR3nt: TGTGCCAGCAGCTTCGGGGCAGGGGCAGGCAGTAGAGGAACTGAAGCTTTCTTT

abundance: many
d_gene: TRBD2
j_gene: TRBJ2-5
v_gene: TRBV20-1
CDR3aa: CSASGDLAGDSQETQYF
CDR3nt: TGCAGTGCTAGTGGTGACCTAGCGGGGGACTCCCAAGAGACCCAGTACTTC